This TCR beta chain was sequenced for a study of siplizumab effects on memory and regulatory T cells. Germline loops: CDR1 SGHAT, CDR2 FQNNGV. V shed 2 bases and J 3 bases; nucleotides not matched to a gene: 4. The CDR3 length is 15 residues. The repertoire was sequenced with immunoSEQ multiplex PCR; TCRdb's copy has only in-frame clones and lacks some. The sample yields 50,000 to 55,000 clones, 95% to 98% seen once. A note on this clone: Its antigen is unknown.

The study, taken as a whole, reports: The naive T cell population seemed more diverse than memory cells and seemed a major contributor to the alloresponse.

The chain has TRBV11-2 and TRBJ2-3; 8 bases map to TRBD2. This sequence originates from a human donor in good health. The sequenced sample was naive CD4+ T cells sorted from blood. The CDR3 spells CASSLLGGRTDTQYF. The DNA of the CDR3 is TGTGCCAGCAGCTTACTTGGCGGGAGGACAGATACGCAGTATTTT.